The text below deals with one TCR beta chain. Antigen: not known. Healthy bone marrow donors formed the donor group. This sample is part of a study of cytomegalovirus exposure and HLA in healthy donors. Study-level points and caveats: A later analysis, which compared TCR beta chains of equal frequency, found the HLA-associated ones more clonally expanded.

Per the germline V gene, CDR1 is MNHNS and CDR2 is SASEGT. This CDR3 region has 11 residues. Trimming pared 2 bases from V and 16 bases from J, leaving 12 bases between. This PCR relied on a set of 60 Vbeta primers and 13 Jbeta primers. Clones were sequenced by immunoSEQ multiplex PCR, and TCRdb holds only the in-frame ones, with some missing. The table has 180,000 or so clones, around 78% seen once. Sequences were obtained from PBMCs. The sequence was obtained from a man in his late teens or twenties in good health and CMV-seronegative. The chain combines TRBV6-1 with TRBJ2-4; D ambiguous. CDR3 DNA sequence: TGTGCCAGCAGTGAATTTTGGGCCGGATACTTC. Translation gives CASSEFWAGYF.